These 10 T cell receptor beta chains were sequenced from one sample in a study of T-cell memory formation after mild COVID-19. TCRdb used MiXCR to reprocess the 5' RACE reads, holding one entry per CDR3 protein. The sample has some 330,000 distinct CDR3 sequences, more than 20% seen once. Sequenced: PBMCs or a T cell subset sorted from them (not recorded which). Every receptor here comes from an adult woman who had mild COVID-19 (a few samples of this study predate the infection). Cell type and time point are not known.

This clonotype came up a few times. V is TRBV12-3 or TRBV12-4 and J is TRBJ2-5; TRBD2 matches at 8 bases. The length of the CDR3 is 14 residues. V lost 7 bases to trimming and J lost 2 bases; unmatched junction nucleotides: 6. CDR3 amino acids: CASNPRGGQETQYF. The CDR3 nucleotides read TGTGCCAGCAACCCTCGGGGGGGGCAAGAGACCCAGTACTTC.

This clonotype was seen at least ten times. This rearrangement joins TRBV11-3 to TRBJ2-3, with 15 nucleotides matching TRBD2. V was pared by 4 bases and J by 8 bases, with 4 bases of the junction left unmatched. CDR1 is SGHNT, CDR2 YENEEA, per germline. This CDR3 has 15 amino acids. CDR3 amino acids: CASSSRTSGRGTQYF. The CDR3 region has the DNA TGTGCCAGCAGCTCCCGGACTAGCGGGAGGGGTACGCAGTATTTT.

The chain has TRBV7-9 and TRBJ1-1; no clear D. Germline lookup yields CDR1 SEHNR and CDR2 FQNEAQ (reference sequence). There are 13 residues in the CDR3. Between the trimmed V and J ends, which lost 5 bases and 12 bases, there was a span of 19 bases. CDR3 nucleotides: TGTGCCAGCAGCCGCCGGGGAGTCAGTTTAACTTTCTTT. Protein product: CASSRRGVSLTFF.

This clonotype has more than one count but fewer than ten. An end of the junction does not agree with germline; a read error may underlie this. This rearrangement joins TRBV7-2 to TRBJ1-1; possible D gene TRBD1, 6 bases. The germline V gene has CDR1 SGHTA and CDR2 FQGNSA. The CDR3 is 14 amino acids. The CDR3 region is CASSLASGAPPLRF. CDR3 in DNA: TGTGCCAGCAGCTTAGCGTCGGGGGCGCCGCCCCTCCGATTT.

This chain joins TRBV6-6 and TRBJ2-1, with no clear D. The CDR3 length is 13 residues. Per the germline V gene, CDR1 is MNHNY and CDR2 is SVGAGI (reference sequence). V dropped 6 bases and J dropped 6 bases, with 12 bases sitting between them. In DNA, the CDR3 is TGTGCCAGCAGGCAGCTGGGCGTCAATGAGCAGTTCTTC. Encoded protein: CASRQLGVNEQFF.

This chain links TRBV11-1 with TRBJ1-1, with a weak D call TRBD1 (5 bases). The CDR3 is made up of 13 amino acids. Trimming took off 3 bases at V and 4 bases at J, with 9 bases between the two ends. The germline CDR1 and CDR2 sequences are SGHAT and FQDESV (reference sequence). CDR3 protein: CASSLWGLTEAFF. CDR3 coding DNA: TGTGCCAGCAGCTTGTGGGGACTCACTGAAGCTTTCTTT.

This clonotype was recorded a few times. The rearrangement joins TRBV3-1 to TRBJ2-4; D ambiguous. V was trimmed by 0 bases and J by 6 bases, leaving 9 bases between them. Germline-derived CDR1 and CDR2 are LGHDT and YNNKEL (reference sequence). CDR3 length equals 14 residues. The CDR3 DNA reads as TGTGCCAGCAGCCAAGATAAACCCCTAAACATTCAGTACTTC. Translated, it gives CASSQDKPLNIQYF.

J is TRBJ2-1 and V is TRBV12-3 or TRBV12-4, with TRBD2 matching over 12 bases. Losses at the gene ends were 3 bases for V and 2 bases for J; bases not matched to a gene: 11. This CDR3 is built from 19 residues. In DNA form, the CDR3 reads TGTGCCAGCAGTTTCCTGGCGCCTAGCGGGGGGGCCACCTACAATGAGCAGTTCTTC. Its protein is CASSFLAPSGGATYNEQFF.

This clonotype was counted a few times. The genes are TRBV20-1 and TRBJ1-1; no firm D call. This CDR3 region has 12 residues. Germline CDR1 DFQATT, CDR2 SNEGSKA (reference sequence). CDR3 in DNA: TGCAGCGGTGGTGGGAAGATAGCTGAAGCTTTCTTT. Its protein is CSGGGKIAEAFF.

This rearrangement joins TRBV7-2 to TRBJ2-1; D gene ambiguous. Trimming took off 1 base at V and 0 bases at J, with 13 bases between the two ends. The length of the CDR3 is 17 residues. CDR1 is SGHTA and CDR2 is FQGNSA in the germline V gene. CDR3 DNA: TGTGCCAGCAGCTTAGGCCCACTGTCTAGCTCCTACAATGAGCAGTTCTTC. Translated, it gives CASSLGPLSSSYNEQFF.